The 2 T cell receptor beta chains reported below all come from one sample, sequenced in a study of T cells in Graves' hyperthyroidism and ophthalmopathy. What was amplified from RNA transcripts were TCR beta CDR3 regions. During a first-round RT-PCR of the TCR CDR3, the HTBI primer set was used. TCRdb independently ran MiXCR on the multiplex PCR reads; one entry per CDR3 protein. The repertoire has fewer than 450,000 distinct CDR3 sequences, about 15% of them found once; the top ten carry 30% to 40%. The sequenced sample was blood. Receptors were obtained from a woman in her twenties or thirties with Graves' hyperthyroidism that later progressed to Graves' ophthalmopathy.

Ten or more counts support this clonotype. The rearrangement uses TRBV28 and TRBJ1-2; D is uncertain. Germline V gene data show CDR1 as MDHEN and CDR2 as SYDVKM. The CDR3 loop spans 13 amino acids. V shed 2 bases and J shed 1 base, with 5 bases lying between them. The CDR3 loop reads CASSLNSNYGYTF. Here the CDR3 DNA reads TGTGCCAGCAGTTTAAACAGTAACTATGGCTACACCTTC.

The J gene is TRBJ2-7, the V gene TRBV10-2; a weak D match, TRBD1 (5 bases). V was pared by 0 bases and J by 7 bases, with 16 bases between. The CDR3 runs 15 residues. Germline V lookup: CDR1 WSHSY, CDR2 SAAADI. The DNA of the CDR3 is TGCGCCAGCAGTGAGTCTTTAGGGGCCCTCGGGGAGCAGTACTTC. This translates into CASSESLGALGEQYF.